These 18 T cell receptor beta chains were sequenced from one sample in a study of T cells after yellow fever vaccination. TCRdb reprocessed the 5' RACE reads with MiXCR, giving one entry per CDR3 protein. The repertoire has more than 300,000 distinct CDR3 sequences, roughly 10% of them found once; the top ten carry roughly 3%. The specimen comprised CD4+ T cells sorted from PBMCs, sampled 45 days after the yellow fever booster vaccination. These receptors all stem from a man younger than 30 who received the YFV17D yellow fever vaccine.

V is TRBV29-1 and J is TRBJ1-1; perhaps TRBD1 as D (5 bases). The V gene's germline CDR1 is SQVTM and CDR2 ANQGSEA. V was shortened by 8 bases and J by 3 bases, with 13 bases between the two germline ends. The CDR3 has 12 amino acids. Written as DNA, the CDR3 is TGCAGCTTCCGGGGGGGGGACACTGAAGCTTTCTTT. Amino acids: CSFRGGDTEAFF.

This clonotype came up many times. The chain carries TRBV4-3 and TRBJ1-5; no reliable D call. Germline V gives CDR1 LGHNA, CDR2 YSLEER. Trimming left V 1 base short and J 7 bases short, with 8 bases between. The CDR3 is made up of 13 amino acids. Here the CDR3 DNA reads TGCGCCAGCAGCCAAGGGTTCGGACAGCCCCAGCATTTT. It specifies CASSQGFGQPQHF.

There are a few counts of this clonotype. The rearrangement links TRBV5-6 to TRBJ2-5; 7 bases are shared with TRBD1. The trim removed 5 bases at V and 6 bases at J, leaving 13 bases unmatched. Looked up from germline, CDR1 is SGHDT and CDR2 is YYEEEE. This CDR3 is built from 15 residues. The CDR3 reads CASRGLGQLNQTQYF. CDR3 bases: TGTGCCAGCAGAGGACTGGGACAGCTTAACCAGACCCAGTACTTC.

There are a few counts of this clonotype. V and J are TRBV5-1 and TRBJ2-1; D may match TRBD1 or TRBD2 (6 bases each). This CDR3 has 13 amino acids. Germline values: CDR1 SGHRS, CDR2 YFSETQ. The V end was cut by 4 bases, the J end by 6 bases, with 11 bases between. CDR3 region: CASSAWGANEQFF. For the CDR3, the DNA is TGCGCCAGCAGCGCCTGGGGGGCCAATGAGCAGTTCTTC.

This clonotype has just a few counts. This chain's CDR3 is CASSPSGKGDEKLFF. The CDR3 DNA reads as TGCGCCAGCAGCCCCAGTGGAAAAGGGGATGAAAAACTGTTTTTT. V is TRBV4-1 and J is TRBJ1-4; the D gene is possibly TRBD1 (5 bases). This CDR3 is 15 amino acids long. The V and J ends lost 4 bases and 6 bases respectively, with 15 bases between them. Germline CDR1 reads MGHRA; CDR2 reads YSYEKL.

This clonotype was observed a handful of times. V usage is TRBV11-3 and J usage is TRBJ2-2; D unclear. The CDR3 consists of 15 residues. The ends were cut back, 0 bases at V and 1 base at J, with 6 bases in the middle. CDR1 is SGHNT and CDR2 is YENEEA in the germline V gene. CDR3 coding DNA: TGTGCCAGCAGCTTAGAACGAGGGAACACCGGGGAGCTGTTTTTT. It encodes CASSLERGNTGELFF. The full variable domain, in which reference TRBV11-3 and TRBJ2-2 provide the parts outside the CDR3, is EAGVVQSPRYKIIEKKQPVAFWCNPISGHNTLYWYLQNLGQGPELLIRYENEEAVDDSQLPKDRFSAERLKGVDSTLKIQPAELGDSAVYLCASSLERGNTGELFFGEGSRLTVL.

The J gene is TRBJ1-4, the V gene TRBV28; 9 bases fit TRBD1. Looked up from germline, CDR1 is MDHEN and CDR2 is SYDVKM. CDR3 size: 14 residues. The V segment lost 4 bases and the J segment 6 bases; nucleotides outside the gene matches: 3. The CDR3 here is CASSSQGADEKLFF. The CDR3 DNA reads TGTGCCAGCAGTTCACAGGGGGCGGATGAAAAACTGTTTTTT.

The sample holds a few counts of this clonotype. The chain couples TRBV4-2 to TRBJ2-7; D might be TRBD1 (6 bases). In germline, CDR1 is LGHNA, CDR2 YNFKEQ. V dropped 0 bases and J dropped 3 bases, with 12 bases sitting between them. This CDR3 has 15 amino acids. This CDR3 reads CASSQEGQGNYEQYF. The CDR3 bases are TGTGCCAGCAGCCAAGAAGGCCAGGGGAACTACGAGCAGTACTTC.

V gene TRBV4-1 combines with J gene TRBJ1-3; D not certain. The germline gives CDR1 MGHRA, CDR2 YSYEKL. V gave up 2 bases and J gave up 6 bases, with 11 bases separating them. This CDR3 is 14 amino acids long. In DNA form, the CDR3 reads TGCGCCAGCAGCCAACCGGGGATCAAAAACACCATATATTTT. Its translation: CASSQPGIKNTIYF.

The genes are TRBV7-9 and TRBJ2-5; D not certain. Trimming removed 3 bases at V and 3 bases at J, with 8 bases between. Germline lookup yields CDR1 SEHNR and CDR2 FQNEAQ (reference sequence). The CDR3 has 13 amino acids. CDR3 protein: CASSFYEEETQYF. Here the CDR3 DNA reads TGTGCCAGCAGCTTTTATGAGGAAGAGACCCAGTACTTC.

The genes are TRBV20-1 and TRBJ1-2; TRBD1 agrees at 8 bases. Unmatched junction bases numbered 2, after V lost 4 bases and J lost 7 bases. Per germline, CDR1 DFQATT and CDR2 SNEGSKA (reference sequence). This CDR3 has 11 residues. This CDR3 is CSATTGAGYTF. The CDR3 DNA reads TGCAGTGCTACGACAGGGGCTGGCTACACCTTC.

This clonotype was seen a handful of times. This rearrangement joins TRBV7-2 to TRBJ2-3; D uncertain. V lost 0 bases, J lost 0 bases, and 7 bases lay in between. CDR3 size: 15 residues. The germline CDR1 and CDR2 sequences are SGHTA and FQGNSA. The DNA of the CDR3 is TGTGCCAGCAGCTTAGCGGCTATTAGCACAGATACGCAGTATTTT. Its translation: CASSLAAISTDTQYF. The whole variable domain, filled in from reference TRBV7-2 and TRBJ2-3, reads GAGVSQSPSNKVTEKGKDVELRCDPISGHTALYWYRQSLGQGLEFLIYFQGNSAPDKSGLPSDRFSAERTGGSVSTLTIQRTQQEDSAVYLCASSLAAISTDTQYFGPGTRLTVL.

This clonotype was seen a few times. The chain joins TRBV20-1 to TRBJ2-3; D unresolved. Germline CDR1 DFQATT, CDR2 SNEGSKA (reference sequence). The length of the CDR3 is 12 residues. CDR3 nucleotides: TGCAGCGCCTCGTGGTTTGGGGATACGCAGTATTTT. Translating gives CSASWFGDTQYF.

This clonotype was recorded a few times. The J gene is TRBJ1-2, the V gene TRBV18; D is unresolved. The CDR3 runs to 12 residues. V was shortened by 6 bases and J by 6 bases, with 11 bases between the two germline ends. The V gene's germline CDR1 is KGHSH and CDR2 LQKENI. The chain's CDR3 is CASSPGTNGYTF. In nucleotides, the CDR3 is TGTGCCAGCTCGCCCGGAACGAATGGCTACACCTTC.

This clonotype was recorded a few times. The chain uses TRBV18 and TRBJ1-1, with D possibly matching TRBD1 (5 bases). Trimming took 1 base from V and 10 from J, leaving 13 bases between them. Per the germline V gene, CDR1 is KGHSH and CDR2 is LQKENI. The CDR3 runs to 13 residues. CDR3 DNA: TGTGCCAGCTCACCACTCAGGGATCCAGGAGCTTTCTTT. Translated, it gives CASSPLRDPGAFF.

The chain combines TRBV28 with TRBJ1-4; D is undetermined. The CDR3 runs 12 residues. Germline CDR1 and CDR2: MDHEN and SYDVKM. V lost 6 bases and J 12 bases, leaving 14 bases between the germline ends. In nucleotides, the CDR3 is TGTGCCAGCAGCCGGGCGGGTATGGAACTGTTTTTT. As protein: CASSRAGMELFF.

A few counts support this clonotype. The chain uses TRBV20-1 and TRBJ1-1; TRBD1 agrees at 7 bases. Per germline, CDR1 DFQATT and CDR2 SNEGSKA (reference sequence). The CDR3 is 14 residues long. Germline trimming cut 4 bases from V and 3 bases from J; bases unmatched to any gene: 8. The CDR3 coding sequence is TGCAGTGCTATTTACAGGGGTGGGTACACTGAAGCTTTCTTT. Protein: CSAIYRGGYTEAFF.

The CDR3 sequence is CASSPGMYGAEETQYF. Here the CDR3 DNA reads TGTGCCAGCTCACCAGGCATGTATGGGGCTGAAGAGACCCAGTACTTC. V gene TRBV18 combines with J gene TRBJ2-5; D perhaps matches TRBD1 (5 bases). Germline-derived CDR1 and CDR2 are KGHSH and LQKENI. Trimming cost V 2 bases and J 3 bases, with 16 bases left between them. The CDR3 runs to 16 residues. Drawing the rest from reference TRBV18 and TRBJ2-5, the complete variable domain is NAGVMQNPRHLVRRRGQEARLRCSPMKGHSHVYWYRQLPEEGLKFMVYLQKENIIDESGMPKERFSAEFPKEGPSILRIQQVVRGDSAAYFCASSPGMYGAEETQYFGPGTRLLVL.